This T cell receptor (beta chain) was documented in a study of cytomegalovirus exposure and HLA in healthy donors. The study's findings and limits: Among the CMV-associated chains, three were confirmed in vitro as specific for CMV antigens. A later analysis showed that HLA-associated TCR beta chains had undergone more clonal expansion than equally common others. Earlier analysis yielded a pattern in which most TCR beta V segments were productive about 87% or about 30% of the time.

Trimming took off 6 bases at V and 3 bases at J, with 15 bases between the two ends. There are 14 residues in the CDR3. From germline, CDR1 is KGHSH and CDR2 LQKENI. The study ran its PCR with 60 Vbeta and 13 Jbeta primers. Generated by immunoSEQ multiplex PCR, the TCRdb table keeps only in-frame clones and is missing some. This sample yields about 140,000 clones, of which approximately 84% are seen a single time; about 1.5% belongs to the top ten. Concerning this clone itself: The antigen is not known.

Sequenced input: PBMCs. The chain recombines TRBV18 with TRBJ2-7; D is perhaps TRBD1 (6 bases). This TCR came from a man aged 25 to 40 in good health and CMV-seropositive. The CDR3 sequence is CASSPRTENYEQYF. The CDR3 nucleotides read TGTGCCAGCTCTCCCAGGACAGAGAACTACGAGCAGTACTTC.